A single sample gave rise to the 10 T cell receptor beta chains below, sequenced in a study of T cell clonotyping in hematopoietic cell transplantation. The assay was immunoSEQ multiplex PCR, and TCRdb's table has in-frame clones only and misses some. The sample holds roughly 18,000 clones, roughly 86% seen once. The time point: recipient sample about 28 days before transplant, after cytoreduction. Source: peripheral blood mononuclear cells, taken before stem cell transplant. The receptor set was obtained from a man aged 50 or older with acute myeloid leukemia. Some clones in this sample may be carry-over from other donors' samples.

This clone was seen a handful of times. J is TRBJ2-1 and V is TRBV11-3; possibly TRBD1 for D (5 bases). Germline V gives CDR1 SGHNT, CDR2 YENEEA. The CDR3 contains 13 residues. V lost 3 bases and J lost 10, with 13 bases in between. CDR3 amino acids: CASSLAGKREQFF. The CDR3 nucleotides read TGTGCCAGCAGCTTGGCAGGGAAGAGAGAGCAGTTCTTC.

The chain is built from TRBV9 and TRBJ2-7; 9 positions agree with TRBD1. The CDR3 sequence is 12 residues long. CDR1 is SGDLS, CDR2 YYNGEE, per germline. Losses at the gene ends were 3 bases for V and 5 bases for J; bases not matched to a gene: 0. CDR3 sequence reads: CASSGQGDEQYF. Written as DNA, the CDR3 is TGTGCCAGCAGCGGACAGGGGGACGAGCAGTACTTC.

For the CDR3, the DNA is TGTGCCAGCAACAGGGGATTTACCTACGAGCAGTACTTC. Translation gives CASNRGFTYEQYF. This chain joins TRBV2 and TRBJ2-7; 7 nucleotides agree with TRBD1. The V gene end was trimmed by 7 bases and the J gene end by 2 bases; junction bases not matched to a gene: 5. The germline CDR1 and CDR2 sequences are SNHLY and FYNNEI. This CDR3 region has 13 residues.

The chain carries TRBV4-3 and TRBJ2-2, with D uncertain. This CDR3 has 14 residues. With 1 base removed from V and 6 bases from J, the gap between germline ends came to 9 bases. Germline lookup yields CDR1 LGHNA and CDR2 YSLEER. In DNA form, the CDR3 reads TGCGCCAGCAGCCAAGGCGCTGGGCCCGGGGAGCTGTTTTTT. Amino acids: CASSQGAGPGELFF.

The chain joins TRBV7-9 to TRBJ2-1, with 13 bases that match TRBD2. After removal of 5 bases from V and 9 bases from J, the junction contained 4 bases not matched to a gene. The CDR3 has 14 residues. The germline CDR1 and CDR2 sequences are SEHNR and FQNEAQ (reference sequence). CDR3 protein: CASSPGLAGSEQFF. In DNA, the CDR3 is TGTGCCAGCAGCCCGGGACTAGCGGGGAGTGAGCAGTTCTTC. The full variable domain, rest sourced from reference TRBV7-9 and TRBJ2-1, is DTGVSQNPRHKITKRGQNVTFRCDPISEHNRLYWYRQTLGQGPEFLTYFQNEAQLEKSRLLSDRFSAERPKGSFSTLEIQRTEQGDSAMYLCASSPGLAGSEQFFGPGTRLTVL.

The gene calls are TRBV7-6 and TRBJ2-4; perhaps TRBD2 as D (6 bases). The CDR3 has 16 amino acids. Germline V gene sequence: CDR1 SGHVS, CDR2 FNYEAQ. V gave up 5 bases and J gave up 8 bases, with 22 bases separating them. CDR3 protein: CASSPSGGTFRHIQYF. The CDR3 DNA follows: TGTGCCAGCAGCCCTAGTGGGGGGACTTTCAGGCACATTCAGTACTTC.

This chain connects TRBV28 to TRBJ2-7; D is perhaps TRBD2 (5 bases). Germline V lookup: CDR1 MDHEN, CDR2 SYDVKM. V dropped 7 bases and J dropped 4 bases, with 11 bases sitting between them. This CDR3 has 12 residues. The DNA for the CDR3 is TGTGCCAGCACTCTCTCGGGGTACGAGCAGTACTTC. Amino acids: CASTLSGYEQYF.

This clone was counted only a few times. The CDR3 bases are TGTGCCAGCAGCTTTCAAACGGGTTTGAACACTGAAGCTTTCTTT. Amino acids: CASSFQTGLNTEAFF. J is TRBJ1-1 and V is TRBV7-2; D unclear. Germline V CDR1 and CDR2: SGHTA, FQGNSA. The CDR3 runs 15 residues. Trimming removed 3 bases from V and 0 bases from J, with 11 bases in between.

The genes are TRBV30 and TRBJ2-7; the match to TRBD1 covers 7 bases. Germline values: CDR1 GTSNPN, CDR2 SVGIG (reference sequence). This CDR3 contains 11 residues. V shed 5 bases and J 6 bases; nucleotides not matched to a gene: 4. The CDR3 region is CAWGPGGEQYF. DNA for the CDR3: TGTGCCTGGGGTCCAGGGGGCGAGCAGTACTTC.

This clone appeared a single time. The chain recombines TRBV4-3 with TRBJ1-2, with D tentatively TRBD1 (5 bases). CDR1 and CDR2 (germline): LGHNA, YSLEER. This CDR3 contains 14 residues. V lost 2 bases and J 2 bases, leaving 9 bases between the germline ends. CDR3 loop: CASSQSRANYGYTF. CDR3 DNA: TGCGCCAGCAGCCAAAGCAGGGCGAACTATGGCTACACCTTC.